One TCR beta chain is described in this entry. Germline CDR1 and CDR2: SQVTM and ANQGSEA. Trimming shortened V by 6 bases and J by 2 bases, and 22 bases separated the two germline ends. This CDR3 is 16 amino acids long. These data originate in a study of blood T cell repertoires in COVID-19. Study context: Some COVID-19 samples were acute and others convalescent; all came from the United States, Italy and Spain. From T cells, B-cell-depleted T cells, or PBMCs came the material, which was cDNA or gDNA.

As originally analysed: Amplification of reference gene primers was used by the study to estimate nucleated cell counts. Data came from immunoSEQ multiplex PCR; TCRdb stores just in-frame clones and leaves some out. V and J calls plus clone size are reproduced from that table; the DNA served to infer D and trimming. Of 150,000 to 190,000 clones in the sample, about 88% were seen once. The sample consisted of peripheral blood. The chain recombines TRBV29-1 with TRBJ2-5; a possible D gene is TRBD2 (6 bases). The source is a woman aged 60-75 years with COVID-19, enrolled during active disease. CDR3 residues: CSVPRGGGRGQETQYF. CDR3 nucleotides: TGCAGCGTCCCCCGGGGTGGGGGACGGGGGCAAGAGACCCAGTACTTC.